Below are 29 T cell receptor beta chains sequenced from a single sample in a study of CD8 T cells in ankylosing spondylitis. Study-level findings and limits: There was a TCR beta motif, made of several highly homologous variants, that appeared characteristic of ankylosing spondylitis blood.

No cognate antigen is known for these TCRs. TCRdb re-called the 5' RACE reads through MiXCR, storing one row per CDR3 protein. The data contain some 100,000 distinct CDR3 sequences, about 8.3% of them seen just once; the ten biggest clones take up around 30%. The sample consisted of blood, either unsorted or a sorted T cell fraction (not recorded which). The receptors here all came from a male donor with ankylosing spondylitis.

Written as DNA, the CDR3 is TGTGCCAGCAGCTTGGAGAGGGATACGCAGTATTTT. Amino acid sequence: CASSLERDTQYF. The chain uses TRBV5-6 and TRBJ2-3, with no clear D. The V end lost 0 bases, the J end lost 6 bases, and 5 bases lay between the germline ends. In germline, CDR1 is SGHDT, CDR2 YYEEEE. The CDR3 contains 12 residues.

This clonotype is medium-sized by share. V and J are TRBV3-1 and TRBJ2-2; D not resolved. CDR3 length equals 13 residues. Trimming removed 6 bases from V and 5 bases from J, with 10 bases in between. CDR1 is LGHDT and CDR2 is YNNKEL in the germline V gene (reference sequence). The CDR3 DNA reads TGTGCCAGCAGGGTTTCGGAGACCGGGGAGCTGTTTTTT. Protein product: CASRVSETGELFF.

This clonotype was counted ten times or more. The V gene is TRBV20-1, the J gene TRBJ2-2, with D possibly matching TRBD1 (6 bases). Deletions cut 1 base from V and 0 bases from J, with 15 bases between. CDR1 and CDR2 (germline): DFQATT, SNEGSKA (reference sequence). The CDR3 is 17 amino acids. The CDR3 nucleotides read TGCAGTGCTAGAGGAGAAACAGGGTTACCGAACACCGGGGAGCTGTTTTTT. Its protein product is CSARGETGLPNTGELFF.

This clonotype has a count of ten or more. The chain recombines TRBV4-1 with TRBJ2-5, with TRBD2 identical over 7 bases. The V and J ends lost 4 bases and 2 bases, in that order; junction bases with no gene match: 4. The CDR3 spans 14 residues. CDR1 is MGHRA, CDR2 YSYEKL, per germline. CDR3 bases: TGCGCCAGCAGCCTTCTAGCGGCTCAAGAGACCCAGTACTTC. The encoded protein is CASSLLAAQETQYF.

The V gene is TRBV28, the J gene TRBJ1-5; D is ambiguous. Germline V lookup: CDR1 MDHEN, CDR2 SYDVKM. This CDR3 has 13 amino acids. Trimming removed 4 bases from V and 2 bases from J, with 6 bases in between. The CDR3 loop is CASSSYRNQPQHF. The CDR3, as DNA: TGTGCCAGCAGTTCCTATCGCAATCAGCCCCAGCATTTT.

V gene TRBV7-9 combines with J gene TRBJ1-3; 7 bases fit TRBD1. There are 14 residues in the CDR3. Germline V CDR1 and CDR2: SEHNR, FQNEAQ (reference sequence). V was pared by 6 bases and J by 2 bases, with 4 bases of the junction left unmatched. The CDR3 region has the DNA TGTGCCAGCAGTTCCGGACAGGCTGGAAACACCATATATTTT. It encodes CASSSGQAGNTIYF.

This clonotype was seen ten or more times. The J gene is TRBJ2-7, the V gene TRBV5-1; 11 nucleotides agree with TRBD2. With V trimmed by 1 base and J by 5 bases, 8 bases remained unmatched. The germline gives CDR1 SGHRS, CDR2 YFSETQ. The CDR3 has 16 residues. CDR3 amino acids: CASSLYYGLAGHEQYF. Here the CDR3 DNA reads TGCGCCAGCAGCTTGTACTACGGACTAGCGGGCCACGAGCAGTACTTC. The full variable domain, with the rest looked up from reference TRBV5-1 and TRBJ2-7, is KAGVTQTPRYLIKTRGQQVTLSCSPISGHRSVSWYQQTPGQGLQFLFEYFSETQRNKGNFPGRFSGRQFSNSRSEMNVSTLELGDSALYLCASSLYYGLAGHEQYFGPGTRLTVT.

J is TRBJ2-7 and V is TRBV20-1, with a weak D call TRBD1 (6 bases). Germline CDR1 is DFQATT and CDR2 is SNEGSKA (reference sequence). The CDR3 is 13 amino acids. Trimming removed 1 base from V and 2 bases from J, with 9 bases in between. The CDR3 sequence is CSARVQGPYEQYF. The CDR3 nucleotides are TGCAGTGCTAGAGTGCAGGGGCCCTACGAGCAGTACTTC.

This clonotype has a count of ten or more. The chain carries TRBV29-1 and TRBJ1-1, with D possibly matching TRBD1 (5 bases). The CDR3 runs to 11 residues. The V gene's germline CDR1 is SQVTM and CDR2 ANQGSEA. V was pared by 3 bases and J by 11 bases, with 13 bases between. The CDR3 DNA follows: TGCAGCGTTGATATCGGGGGTTGGGCTTTCTTT. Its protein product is CSVDIGGWAFF.

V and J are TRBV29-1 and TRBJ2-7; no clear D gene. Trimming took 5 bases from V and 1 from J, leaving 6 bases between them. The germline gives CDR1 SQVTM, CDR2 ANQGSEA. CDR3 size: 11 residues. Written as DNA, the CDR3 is TGCAGCGTTACGTATTCCTACGAGCAGTACGTC. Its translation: CSVTYSYEQYV.

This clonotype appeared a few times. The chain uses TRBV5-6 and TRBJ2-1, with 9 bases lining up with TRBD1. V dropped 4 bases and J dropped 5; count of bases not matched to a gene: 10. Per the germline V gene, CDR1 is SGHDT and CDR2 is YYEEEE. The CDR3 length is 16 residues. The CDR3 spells CASSMTGTGFHNEQFF. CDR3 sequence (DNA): TGTGCCAGCAGCATGACAGGGACAGGGTTTCACAATGAGCAGTTCTTC. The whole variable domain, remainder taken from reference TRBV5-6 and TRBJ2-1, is DAGVTQSPTHLIKTRGQQVTLRCSPKSGHDTVSWYQQALGQGPQFIFQYYEEEERQRGNFPDRFSGHQFPNYSSELNVNALLLGDSALYLCASSMTGTGFHNEQFFGPGTRLTVL.

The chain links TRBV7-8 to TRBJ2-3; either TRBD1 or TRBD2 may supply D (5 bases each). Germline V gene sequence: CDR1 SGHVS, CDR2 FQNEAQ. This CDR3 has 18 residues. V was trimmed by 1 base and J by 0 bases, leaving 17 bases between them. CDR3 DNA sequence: TGTGCCAGCAGCTTAGACCATTCCGGGGCCCCTAGCACAGATACGCAGTATTTT. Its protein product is CASSLDHSGAPSTDTQYF.

Here the CDR3 reads CASSWDRGLNTEAFF. DNA for the CDR3: TGTGCCAGCAGCTGGGACAGGGGGCTGAACACTGAAGCTTTCTTT. The chain couples TRBV11-2 to TRBJ1-1, with 12 bases matching TRBD1. The CDR3 extends over 15 amino acids. Trimming at V came to 4 bases and at J to 0 bases, leaving 0 bases not matched to a gene. Germline V gene sequence: CDR1 SGHAT, CDR2 FQNNGV.

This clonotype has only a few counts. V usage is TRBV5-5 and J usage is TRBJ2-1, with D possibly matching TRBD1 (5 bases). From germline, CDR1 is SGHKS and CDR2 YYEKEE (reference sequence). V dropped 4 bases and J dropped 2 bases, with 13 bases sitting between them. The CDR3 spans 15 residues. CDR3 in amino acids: CASSGSAGTYNEQFF. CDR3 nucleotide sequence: TGTGCCAGCAGCGGGTCCGCAGGGACCTACAATGAGCAGTTCTTC.

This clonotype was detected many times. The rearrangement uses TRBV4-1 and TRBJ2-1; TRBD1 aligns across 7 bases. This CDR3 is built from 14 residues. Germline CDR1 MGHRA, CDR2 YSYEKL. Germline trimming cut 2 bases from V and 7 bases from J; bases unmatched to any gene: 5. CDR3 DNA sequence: TGCGCCAGCAGCCAAAGCGACAGGGAAAATGAGCAGTTCTTC. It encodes CASSQSDRENEQFF.

The CDR3 DNA follows: TGTGCCAGCAGGGGGCAGGCGTCCTATGGCTACACCTTC. Encoded protein: CASRGQASYGYTF. The rearrangement joins TRBV12-3 or TRBV12-4 to TRBJ1-2, with a possible D match to TRBD1 (5 bases). The CDR3 totals 13 residues. V was trimmed by 6 bases and J by 4 bases, leaving 12 bases between them.

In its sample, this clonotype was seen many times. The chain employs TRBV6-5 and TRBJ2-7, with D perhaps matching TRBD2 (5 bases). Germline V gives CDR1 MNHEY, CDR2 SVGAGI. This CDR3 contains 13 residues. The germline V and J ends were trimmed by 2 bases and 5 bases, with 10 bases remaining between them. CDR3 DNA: TGTGCCAGCAGTTACACCGACGGGGACGAGCAGTACGTC. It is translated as CASSYTDGDEQYV.

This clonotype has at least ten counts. CDR3 sequence: CATSDRQGGAQPQHF. CDR3 coding DNA: TGTGCCACCAGTGATAGACAGGGTGGGGCTCAGCCCCAGCATTTT. This chain connects TRBV24-1 to TRBJ1-5; 7 bases agree with TRBD1. J was trimmed by 6 bases and V by 3 bases; bases with no gene match: 7. In germline, CDR1 is KGHDR, CDR2 SFDVKD. This CDR3 has 15 residues.

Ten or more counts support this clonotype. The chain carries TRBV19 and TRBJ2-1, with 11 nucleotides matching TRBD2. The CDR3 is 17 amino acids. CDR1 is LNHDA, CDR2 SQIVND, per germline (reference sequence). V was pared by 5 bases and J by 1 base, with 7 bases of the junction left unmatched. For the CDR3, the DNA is TGTGCCAGTAGTGGGACTAGCGGAGCTCAGTCCTACAATGAGCAGTTCTTC. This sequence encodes CASSGTSGAQSYNEQFF.

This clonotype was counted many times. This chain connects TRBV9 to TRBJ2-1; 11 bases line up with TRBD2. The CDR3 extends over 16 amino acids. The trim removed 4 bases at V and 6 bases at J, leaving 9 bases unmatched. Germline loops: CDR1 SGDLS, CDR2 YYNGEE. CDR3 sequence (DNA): TGTGCCAGCAGCCCTCCTAGGACTAGCGGGTTCAATGAGCAGTTCTTC. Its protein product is CASSPPRTSGFNEQFF.

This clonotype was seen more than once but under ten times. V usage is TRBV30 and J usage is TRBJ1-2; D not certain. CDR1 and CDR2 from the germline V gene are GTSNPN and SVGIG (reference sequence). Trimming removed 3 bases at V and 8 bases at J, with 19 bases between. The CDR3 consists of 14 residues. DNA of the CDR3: TGTGCCTGGAGCTCCGGGCCAGTAGTTCAAGGCTACACCTTC. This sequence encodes CAWSSGPVVQGYTF. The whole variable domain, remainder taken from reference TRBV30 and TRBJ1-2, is SQTIHQWPATLVQPVGSPLSLECTVEGTSNPNLYWYRQAAGRGLQLLFYSVGIGQISSEVPQNLSASRPQDRQFILSSKKLLLSDSGFYLCAWSSGPVVQGYTFGSGTRLTVV.

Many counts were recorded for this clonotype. Here the CDR3 reads CASSLENEQYF. As DNA, the CDR3 is TGTGCCAGCAGTTTAGAAAACGAGCAGTACTTC. V usage is TRBV12-3 or TRBV12-4 and J usage is TRBJ2-7; D remains ambiguous. This CDR3 has 11 residues. Deletions cut 1 base from V and 5 bases from J, with 3 bases between.

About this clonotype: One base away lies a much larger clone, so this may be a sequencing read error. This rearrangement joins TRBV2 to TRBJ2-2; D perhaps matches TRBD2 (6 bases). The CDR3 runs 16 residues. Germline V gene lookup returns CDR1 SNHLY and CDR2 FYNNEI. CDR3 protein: CASSEAGGANAGELFF. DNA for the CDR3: TGTGCCAGCAGTGAAGCGGGGGGTGCGAACGCCGGGGAGCTGTTTTTT.

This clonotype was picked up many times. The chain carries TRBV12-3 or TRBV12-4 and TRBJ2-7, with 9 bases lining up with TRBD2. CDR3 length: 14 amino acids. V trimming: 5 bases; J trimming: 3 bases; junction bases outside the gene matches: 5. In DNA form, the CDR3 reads TGTGCCAGCAGTACCGGGACTAGCCTCTACGAGCAGTACTTC. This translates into CASSTGTSLYEQYF.

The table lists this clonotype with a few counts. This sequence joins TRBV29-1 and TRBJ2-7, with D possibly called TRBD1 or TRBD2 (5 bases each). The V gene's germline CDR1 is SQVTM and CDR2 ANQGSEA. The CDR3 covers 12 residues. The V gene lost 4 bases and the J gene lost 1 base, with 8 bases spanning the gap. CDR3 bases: TGCAGCGTTGTGGGGGAGTCCTACGAGCAGTACTTC. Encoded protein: CSVVGESYEQYF.

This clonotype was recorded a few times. The CDR3 is CATSRNRGYYGYTF. Written as DNA, the CDR3 is TGTGCCACCAGCAGAAACAGGGGTTACTATGGCTACACCTTC. The V gene is TRBV15, the J gene TRBJ1-2; 7 nucleotides agree with TRBD1. Germline trimming cut 2 bases from V and 3 bases from J; bases unmatched to any gene: 3. This CDR3 has 14 residues. The V gene's germline CDR1 is LNHNV and CDR2 YYDKDF (reference sequence). The full variable domain, rest sourced from reference TRBV15 and TRBJ1-2, is DAMVIQNPRYQVTQFGKPVTLSCSQTLNHNVMYWYQQKSSQAPKLLFHYYDKDFNNEADTPDNFQSRRPNTSFCFLDIRSPGLGDTAMYLCATSRNRGYYGYTFGSGTRLTVV.

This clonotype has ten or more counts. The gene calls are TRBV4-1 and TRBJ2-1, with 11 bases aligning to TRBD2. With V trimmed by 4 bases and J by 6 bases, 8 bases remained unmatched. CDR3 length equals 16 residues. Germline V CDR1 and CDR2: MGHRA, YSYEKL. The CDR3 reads CASSLEELAGANEQFF. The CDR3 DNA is TGCGCCAGCAGCCTGGAGGAACTAGCGGGAGCCAATGAGCAGTTCTTC.

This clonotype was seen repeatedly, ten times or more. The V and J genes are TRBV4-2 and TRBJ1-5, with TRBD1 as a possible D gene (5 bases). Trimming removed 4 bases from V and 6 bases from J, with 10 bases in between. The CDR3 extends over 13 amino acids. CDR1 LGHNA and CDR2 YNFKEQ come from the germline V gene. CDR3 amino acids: CASSPQGPQPQHF. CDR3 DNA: TGTGCCAGCAGCCCTCAGGGACCTCAGCCCCAGCATTTT.

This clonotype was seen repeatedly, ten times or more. The CDR3, as DNA: TGTGCCAGCAGCTTAGAGATAGCGGGTAGGGGCAATGAGCAGTTCTTC. Translating gives CASSLEIAGRGNEQFF. V gene TRBV11-2 combines with J gene TRBJ2-1; 7 bases line up with TRBD2. The CDR3 consists of 16 residues. V shed 0 bases, J shed 6 bases, and the junction held 8 bases outside the gene matches. The germline CDR1 and CDR2 sequences are SGHAT and FQNNGV.